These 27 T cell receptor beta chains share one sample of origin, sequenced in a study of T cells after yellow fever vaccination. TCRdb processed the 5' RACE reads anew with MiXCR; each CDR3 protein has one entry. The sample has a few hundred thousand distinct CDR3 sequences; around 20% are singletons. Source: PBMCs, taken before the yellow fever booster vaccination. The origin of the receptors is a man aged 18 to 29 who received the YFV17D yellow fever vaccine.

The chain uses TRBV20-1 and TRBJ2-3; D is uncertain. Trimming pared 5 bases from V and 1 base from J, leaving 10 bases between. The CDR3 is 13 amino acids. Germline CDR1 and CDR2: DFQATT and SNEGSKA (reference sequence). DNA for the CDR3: TGCAGTGCTCCCCTACCAGGCACAGATACGCAGTATTTT. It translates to CSAPLPGTDTQYF.

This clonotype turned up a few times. As DNA, the CDR3 is TGTGCCAGCAGCAAACCGAAGGGAACAGCATACAATGAGCAGTTCTTC. Translated: CASSKPKGTAYNEQFF. The V and J genes are TRBV21-1 and TRBJ2-1. TRBV21-1 represents a pseudogene. The CDR3 runs to 16 residues.

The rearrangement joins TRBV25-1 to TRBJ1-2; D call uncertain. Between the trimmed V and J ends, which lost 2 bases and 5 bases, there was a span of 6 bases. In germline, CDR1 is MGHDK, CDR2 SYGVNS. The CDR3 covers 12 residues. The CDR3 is CASSEPLYGYTF. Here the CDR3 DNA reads TGTGCCAGCAGTGAACCCCTGTATGGCTACACCTTC.

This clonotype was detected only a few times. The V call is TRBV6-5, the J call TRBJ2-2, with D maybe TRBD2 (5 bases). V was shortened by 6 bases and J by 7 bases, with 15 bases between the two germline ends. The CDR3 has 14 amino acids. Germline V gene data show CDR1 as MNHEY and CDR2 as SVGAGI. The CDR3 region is CASSGGLAGGELFF. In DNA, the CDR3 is TGTGCCAGCAGCGGTGGTCTAGCCGGCGGGGAGCTGTTTTTT.

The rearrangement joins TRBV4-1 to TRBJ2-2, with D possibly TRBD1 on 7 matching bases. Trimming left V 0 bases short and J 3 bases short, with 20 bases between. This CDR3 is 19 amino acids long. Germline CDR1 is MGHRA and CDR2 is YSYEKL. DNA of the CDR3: TGCGCCAGCAGCCAAGATCTCTGGCAGGGGGGTAAGGACACCGGGGAGCTGTTTTTT. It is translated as CASSQDLWQGGKDTGELFF.

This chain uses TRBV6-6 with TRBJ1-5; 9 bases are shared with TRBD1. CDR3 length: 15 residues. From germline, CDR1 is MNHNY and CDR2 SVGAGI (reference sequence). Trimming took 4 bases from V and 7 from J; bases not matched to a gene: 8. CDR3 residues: CASSLSGQGGQPQHF. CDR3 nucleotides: TGTGCCAGCAGTTTATCGGGACAGGGCGGGCAGCCCCAGCATTTT.

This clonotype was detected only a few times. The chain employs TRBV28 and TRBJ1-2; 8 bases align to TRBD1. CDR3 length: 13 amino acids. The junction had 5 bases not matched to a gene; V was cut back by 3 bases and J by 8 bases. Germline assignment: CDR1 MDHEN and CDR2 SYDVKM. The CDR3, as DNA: TGTGCCAGCAGTTTGTCCAGGGGGCTAGGCTACACCTTC. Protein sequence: CASSLSRGLGYTF.

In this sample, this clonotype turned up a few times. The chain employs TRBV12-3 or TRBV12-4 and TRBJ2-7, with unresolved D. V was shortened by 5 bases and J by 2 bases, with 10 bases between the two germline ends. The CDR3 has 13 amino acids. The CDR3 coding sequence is TGTGCCAGCAGTGGGCATAACCCCTACGAGCAGTACTTC. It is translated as CASSGHNPYEQYF.

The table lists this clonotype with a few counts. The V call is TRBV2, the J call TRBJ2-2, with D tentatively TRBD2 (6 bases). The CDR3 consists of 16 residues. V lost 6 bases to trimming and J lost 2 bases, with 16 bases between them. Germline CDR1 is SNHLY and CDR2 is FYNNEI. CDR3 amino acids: CASRTPGSGNTGELFF. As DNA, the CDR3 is TGTGCCAGCAGGACCCCGGGTAGCGGCAACACCGGGGAGCTGTTTTTT.

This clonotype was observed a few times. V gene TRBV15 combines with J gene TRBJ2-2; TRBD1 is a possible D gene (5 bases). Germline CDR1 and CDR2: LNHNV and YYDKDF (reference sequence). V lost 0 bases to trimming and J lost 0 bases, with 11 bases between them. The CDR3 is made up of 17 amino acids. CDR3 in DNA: TGTGCCACCAGCAGAGAGTGGGGCAGAGCGAACACCGGGGAGCTGTTTTTT. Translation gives CATSREWGRANTGELFF.

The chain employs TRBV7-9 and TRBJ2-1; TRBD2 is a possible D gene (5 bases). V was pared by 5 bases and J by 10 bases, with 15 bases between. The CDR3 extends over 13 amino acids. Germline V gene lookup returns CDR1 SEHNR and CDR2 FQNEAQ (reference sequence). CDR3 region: CASSPAARSEQFF. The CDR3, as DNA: TGTGCCAGCAGCCCAGCGGCCCGGTCGGAGCAGTTCTTC.

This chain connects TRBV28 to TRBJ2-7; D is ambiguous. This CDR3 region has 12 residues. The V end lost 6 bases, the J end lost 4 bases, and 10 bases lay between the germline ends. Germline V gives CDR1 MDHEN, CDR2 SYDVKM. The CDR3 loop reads CASRSSAYEQYV. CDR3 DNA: TGTGCCAGCAGATCCTCCGCTTACGAGCAGTACGTC.

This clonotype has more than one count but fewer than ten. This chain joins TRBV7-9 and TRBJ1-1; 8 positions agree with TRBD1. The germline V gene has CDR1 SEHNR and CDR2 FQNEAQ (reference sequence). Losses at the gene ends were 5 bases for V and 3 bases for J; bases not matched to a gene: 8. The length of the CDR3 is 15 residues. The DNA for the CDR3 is TGTGCCAGCAGCGGTCGACAGGGGTCTGACACTGAAGCTTTCTTT. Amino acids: CASSGRQGSDTEAFF. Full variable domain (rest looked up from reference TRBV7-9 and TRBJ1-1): DTGVSQNPRHKITKRGQNVTFRCDPISEHNRLYWYRQTLGQGPEFLTYFQNEAQLEKSRLLSDRFSAERPKGSFSTLEIQRTEQGDSAMYLCASSGRQGSDTEAFFGQGTRLTVV.

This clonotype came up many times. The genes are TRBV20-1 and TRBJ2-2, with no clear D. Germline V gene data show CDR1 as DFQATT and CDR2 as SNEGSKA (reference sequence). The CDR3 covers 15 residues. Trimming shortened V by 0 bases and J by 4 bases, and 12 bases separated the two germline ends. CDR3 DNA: TGCAGTGCTAGAGATAAGGGCTACTTCACCGGGGAGCTGTTTTTT. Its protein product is CSARDKGYFTGELFF.

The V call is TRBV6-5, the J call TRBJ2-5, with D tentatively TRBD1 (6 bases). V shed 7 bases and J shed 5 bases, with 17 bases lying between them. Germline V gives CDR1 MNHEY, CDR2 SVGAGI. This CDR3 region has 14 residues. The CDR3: CASNSHTGTETQYF. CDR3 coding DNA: TGTGCCAGCAATAGTCACACAGGGACGGAGACCCAGTACTTC.

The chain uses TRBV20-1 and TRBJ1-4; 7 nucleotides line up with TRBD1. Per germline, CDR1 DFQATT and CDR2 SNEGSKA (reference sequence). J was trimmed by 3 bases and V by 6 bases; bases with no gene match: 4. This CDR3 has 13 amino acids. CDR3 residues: CSAKGAPNEKLFF. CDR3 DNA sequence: TGCAGTGCCAAGGGGGCCCCTAATGAAAAACTGTTTTTT.

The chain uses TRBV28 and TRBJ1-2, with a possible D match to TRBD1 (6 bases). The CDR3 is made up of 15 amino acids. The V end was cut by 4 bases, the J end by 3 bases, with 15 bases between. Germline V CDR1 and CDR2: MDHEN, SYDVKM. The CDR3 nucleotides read TGTGCCAGCAGTTGGATAGGGGGTTCCGACTATGGCTACACCTTC. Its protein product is CASSWIGGSDYGYTF.

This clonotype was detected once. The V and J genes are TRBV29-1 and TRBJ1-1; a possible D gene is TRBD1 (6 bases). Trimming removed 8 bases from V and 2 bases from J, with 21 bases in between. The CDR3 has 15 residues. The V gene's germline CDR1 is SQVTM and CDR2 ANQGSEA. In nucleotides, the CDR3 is TGCAGCTCCGCGGAGGCACAGGGATCAAACACTGAAGCTTTCTTT. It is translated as CSSAEAQGSNTEAFF.

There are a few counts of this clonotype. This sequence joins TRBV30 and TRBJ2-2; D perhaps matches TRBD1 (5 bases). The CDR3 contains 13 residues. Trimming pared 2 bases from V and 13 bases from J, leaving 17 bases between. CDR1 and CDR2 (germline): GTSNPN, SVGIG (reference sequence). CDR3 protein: CAWSPTGWWALFF. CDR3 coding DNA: TGTGCCTGGAGTCCAACAGGATGGTGGGCGCTGTTTTTT.

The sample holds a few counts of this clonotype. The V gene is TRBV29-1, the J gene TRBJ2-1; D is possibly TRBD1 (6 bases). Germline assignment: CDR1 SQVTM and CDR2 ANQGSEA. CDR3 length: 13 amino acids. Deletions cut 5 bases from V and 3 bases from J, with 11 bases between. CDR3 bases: TGCAGCGTTTGGGGGCAGAGCTACAATGAGCAGTTCTTC. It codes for CSVWGQSYNEQFF.

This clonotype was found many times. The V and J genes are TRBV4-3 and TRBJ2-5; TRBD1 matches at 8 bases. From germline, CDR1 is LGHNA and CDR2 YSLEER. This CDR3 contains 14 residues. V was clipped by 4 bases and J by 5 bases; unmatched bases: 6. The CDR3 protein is CASSRTGRGETQYF. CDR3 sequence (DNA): TGCGCCAGCAGCCGGACAGGGCGTGGGGAGACCCAGTACTTC.

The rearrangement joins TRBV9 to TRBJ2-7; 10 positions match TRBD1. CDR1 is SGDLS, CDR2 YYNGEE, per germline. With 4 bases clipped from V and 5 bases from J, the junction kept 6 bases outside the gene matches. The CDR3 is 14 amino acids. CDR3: CASSRQGASHEQYF. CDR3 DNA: TGTGCCAGCAGCCGACAGGGGGCAAGCCACGAGCAGTACTTC.

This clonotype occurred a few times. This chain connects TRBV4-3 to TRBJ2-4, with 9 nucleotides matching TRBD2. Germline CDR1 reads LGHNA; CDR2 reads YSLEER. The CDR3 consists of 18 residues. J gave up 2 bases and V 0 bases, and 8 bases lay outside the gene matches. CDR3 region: CASSQDLGLAHTKNIQYF. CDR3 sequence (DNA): TGCGCCAGCAGCCAAGATCTGGGACTAGCCCATACCAAAAACATTCAGTACTTC.

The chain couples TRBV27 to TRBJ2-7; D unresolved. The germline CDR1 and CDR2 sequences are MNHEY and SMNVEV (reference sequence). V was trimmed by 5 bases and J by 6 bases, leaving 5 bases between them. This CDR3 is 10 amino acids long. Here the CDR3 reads CASSKSEQYV. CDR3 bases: TGTGCCAGCAGTAAATCCGAGCAGTACGTC.

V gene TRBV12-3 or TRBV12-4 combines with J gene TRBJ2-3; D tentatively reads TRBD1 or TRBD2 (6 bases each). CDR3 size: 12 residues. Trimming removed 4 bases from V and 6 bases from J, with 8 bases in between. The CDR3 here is CASSWRGDTQYF. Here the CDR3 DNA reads TGTGCCAGCAGTTGGAGGGGGGATACGCAGTATTTT.

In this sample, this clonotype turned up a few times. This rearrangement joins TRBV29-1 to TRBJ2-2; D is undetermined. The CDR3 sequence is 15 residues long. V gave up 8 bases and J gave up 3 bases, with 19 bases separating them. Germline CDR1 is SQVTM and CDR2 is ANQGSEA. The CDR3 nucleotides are TGCAGCACTTTCGGCAGCAACCTTGACACCGGGGAGCTGTTTTTT. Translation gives CSTFGSNLDTGELFF.

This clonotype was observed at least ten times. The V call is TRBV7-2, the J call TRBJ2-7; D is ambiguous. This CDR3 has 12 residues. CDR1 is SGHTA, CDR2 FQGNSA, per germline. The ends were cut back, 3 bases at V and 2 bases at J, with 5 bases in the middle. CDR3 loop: CASSLVTYEQYF. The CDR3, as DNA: TGTGCCAGCAGCTTGGTCACCTACGAGCAGTACTTC.